This entry lists 31 T cell receptor beta chains sequenced from one sample in a study of T cells in women clearing cervical HPV infection. Repertoires were generated with immunoSEQ multiplex PCR, while TCRdb's copy carries only in-frame clones and drops some. The sample holds tens of thousands of clones. Sequences were obtained from blood buffy coat. These receptors were taken from a woman aged 18-70 years with a cervical HPV16 infection that either progressed to CIN3+ or cleared (not recorded which).

Worth noting for this clone: With the read ending 3 residues before the CDR3 end, the germline J gene is used to fill in that end. This chain joins TRBV5-6 and TRBJ1-2, with D hard to call. CDR1 and CDR2 (germline): SGHDT, YYEEEE. The CDR3 sequence is 11 residues long. Partial CDR3 DNA: TGTGCCAGCAGCTATCAGGCAACC. It is translated as CASSYQAT. The complete CDR3 reads CASSYQATYTF.

Regarding this clone: The sequence runs out 3 residues before the end of the CDR3; the remainder is reconstructed from the germline J gene. The chain recombines TRBV5-8 with TRBJ2-2; a weak D match, TRBD1 (5 bases). Germline V CDR1 and CDR2: SGHTS, YDEGEE. V lost 4 bases and J lost 8, with 18 bases in between. The CDR3 runs to 15 residues. Partial CDR3 DNA: TGTGCCAGCAGCCTATGGACATTTGACAGAGGGGAG. It is translated as CASSLWTFDRGE. The full CDR3 is CASSLWTFDRGELFF.

Comments on this clone: Read data end 3 residues before the CDR3 end; the end is taken from the germline J gene. The chain links TRBV11-2 to TRBJ1-1; unclear D gene. V dropped 1 base and J dropped 1 base, with 7 bases sitting between them. Germline V gene sequence: CDR1 SGHAT, CDR2 FQNNGV. The CDR3 length is 14 residues. Incomplete CDR3 DNA: TGTGCCAGCAGCTTAGGTTCAGAGAACACTGAA. The encoded protein is CASSLGSENTE. The whole CDR3 sequence is CASSLGSENTEAFF. The entire variable domain, with the rest obtained from reference TRBV11-2 and TRBJ1-1, is as follows: EAGVAQSPRYKIIEKRQSVAFWCNPISGHATLYWYQQILGQGPKLLIQFQNNGVVDDSQLPKDRFSAERLKGVDSTLKIQPAKLEDSAVYLCASSLGSENTEAFFGQGTRLTVV.

As concerns this clone: The sequenced fragment ends 3 residues before the CDR3 boundary, so the rest is inferred from the germline J gene. The chain combines TRBV20-1 with TRBJ2-3, with TRBD1 identical over 11 bases. Germline V lookup: CDR1 DFQATT, CDR2 SNEGSKA (reference sequence). The CDR3 runs to 13 residues. The CDR3 reads CSARGQGVPSQYF. The covered CDR3 bases are TGCAGTGCTAGGGGACAGGGGGTCCCCTCG.

The CDR3: CASSLQGWNQPQHF. Partial CDR3 DNA: TGTGCCAGTAGTCTACAGGGTTGGAATCAGCCC. The chain carries TRBV19 and TRBJ1-5; perhaps TRBD1 as D (6 bases). The read terminates 3 residues before the CDR3 end, so the remaining end is supplied by the germline J gene. CDR3 length equals 14 residues. Deletions cut 5 bases from V and 4 bases from J, with 12 bases between. Germline CDR1 and CDR2: LNHDA and SQIVND (reference sequence).

Notes on this clone: The CDR3 end falls 3 residues outside the read, so it is completed with the germline J gene. The rearrangement joins TRBV11-3 to TRBJ2-7; D ambiguous. The germline V gene has CDR1 SGHNT and CDR2 YENEEA. The CDR3 is 13 residues long. V was clipped by 1 base and J by 6 bases, with 10 bases between them. The part of the CDR3 DNA that was read is TGTGCCAGCAGCTTAGCCGGGTCCGGCGAG. It specifies CASSLAGSGE. The full CDR3 protein reads CASSLAGSGEQYF.

Concerning this clone: Read sequence stops 3 residues before the CDR3 end, and the germline J gene provides the missing end. V is TRBV5-1 and J is TRBJ2-7; D possibly uses TRBD1 or TRBD2 (6 bases each). This CDR3 has 15 residues. Germline loops: CDR1 SGHRS, CDR2 YFSETQ. The V end was cut by 1 base, the J end by 6 bases, with 17 bases between. CDR3: CASSLFPGEAFEQYF. The sequenced CDR3 bases are TGCGCCAGCAGCTTGTTTCCAGGGGAGGCCTTCGAG.

A note on this clone: A read error may account for a junction end that differs from germline. The read ends 3 residues shy of where the CDR3 ends; the end is completed using the germline J gene. Other DNA sequences in this specimen translate into the identical CDR3. The chain recombines TRBV5-1 with TRBJ2-5; the match to TRBD1 covers 7 bases. The germline gives CDR1 SGHRS, CDR2 YFSETQ. CDR3 length equals 14 residues. The CDR3 bases that were read are TGCGCTAGCAGCCAACGGGACAGTCAAGAGACC. Residues: CASSQRDSQET. The entire CDR3 is CASSQRDSQETQYF. Full variable domain (remainder filled in from reference TRBV5-1 and TRBJ2-5): KAGVTQTPRYLIKTRGQQVTLSCSPISGHRSVSWYQQTPGQGLQFLFEYFSETQRNKGNFPGRFSGRQFSNSRSEMNVSTLELGDSALYLCASSQRDSQETQYFGPGTRLLVL.

Worth noting for this clone: The DNA ends 3 residues before the CDR3 does, and the rest of the CDR3 is filled in from the germline J gene. V is TRBV7-9 and J is TRBJ1-1; D call uncertain. CDR3 length: 14 amino acids. CDR1 and CDR2 (germline): SEHNR, FQNEAQ (reference sequence). The part of the CDR3 DNA that was read is TGTGCCAGCAGCTTAGGGCTAGCGCTGGAGACC. This sequence encodes CASSLGLALET. The full CDR3 is CASSLGLALETAFF.

As for this clone: The sequenced fragment ends 3 residues before the CDR3 boundary, so the rest is inferred from the germline J gene. The genes are TRBV2 and TRBJ2-1; 10 bases are shared with TRBD2. After removal of 6 bases from V and 6 bases from J, the junction contained 8 bases not matched to a gene. Germline V gene data show CDR1 as SNHLY and CDR2 as FYNNEI. The CDR3 is made up of 15 amino acids. This CDR3 reads CASSLASGRTNEQFF. The CDR3 bases that were read are TGTGCCAGCAGCCTGGCTAGCGGGAGAACCAATGAG.

Comment on this clone: Read sequence stops 3 residues before the CDR3 end, and the germline J gene provides the missing end. The chain joins TRBV18 to TRBJ1-2; D remains ambiguous. The CDR3 sequence is 17 residues long. Germline CDR1 is KGHSH and CDR2 is LQKENI. CDR3 region: CASSPSTSGNRYNDYTF. The CDR3 bases that were read are TGTGCCAGCTCACCAAGCACTAGCGGGAACCGCTACAATGAC. Filled out from reference TRBV18 and TRBJ1-2, the complete variable domain reads NAGVMQNPRHLVRRRGQEARLRCSPMKGHSHVYWYRQLPEEGLKFMVYLQKENIIDESGMPKERFSAEFPKEGPSILRIQQVVRGDSAAYFCASSPSTSGNRYNDYTFGSGTRLTVV.

Note on this clone: At one end the junction does not follow the germline gene, possibly because of a read error. Coverage ceases 3 residues before the CDR3 finishes, and the germline J gene fills in the end. This sequence joins TRBV7-7 and TRBJ1-4, with 7 nucleotides matching TRBD1. The CDR3 contains 16 residues. Germline loops: CDR1 SSHAT, CDR2 FNYEAQ (reference sequence). The covered CDR3 bases are TGTGCTAGCAGCTTAGCCCCAACAGGGGATATCGAAAAA. It encodes CASSLAPTGDIEK. In full, the CDR3 reads CASSLAPTGDIEKLFF.

About this clone: The read ends 3 residues early relative to the CDR3; the germline J gene fills the gap. The chain joins TRBV19 to TRBJ1-6, with 7 positions matching TRBD1. This CDR3 is built from 13 residues. V was clipped by 6 bases and J by 9 bases; unmatched bases: 5. CDR1 is LNHDA, CDR2 SQIVND, per germline (reference sequence). Incomplete CDR3 DNA: TGTGCCAGTAGAGGACAGGCCTTTTCACCC. It yields the protein CASRGQAFSP. The full CDR3 sequence reads CASRGQAFSPLHF.

For this clone: Read data end 3 residues before the CDR3 end; the end is taken from the germline J gene. This chain connects TRBV12-3 or TRBV12-4 to TRBJ2-5, with 9 bases fitting TRBD2. The CDR3 totals 16 residues. J lost 0 bases, V lost 2 bases, and 4 bases had no gene match. The CDR3 bases that were read are TGTGCCAGCAGTTTAAGCGGGAGGCCGTACCAAGAGACC. Amino acid sequence: CASSLSGRPYQET. The complete CDR3 protein is CASSLSGRPYQETQYF.

As for this clone: The DNA ends 3 residues before the CDR3 does, and the rest of the CDR3 is filled in from the germline J gene. The rearrangement uses TRBV20-1 and TRBJ2-7; the D gene is possibly TRBD1 (6 bases). CDR3 length: 11 amino acids. CDR1 and CDR2 from the germline V gene are DFQATT and SNEGSKA (reference sequence). The V end lost 5 bases, the J end lost 6 bases, and 11 bases lay between the germline ends. The CDR3 bases that were read are TGCAGTGCTGAGTTCAGGGGCGAG. This translates into CSAEFRGE. The complete CDR3 reads CSAEFRGEQYF.

To note about this clone: The read falls 3 residues short of the CDR3 end, and the missing part is taken from the germline J gene. V and J are TRBV6-2 or TRBV6-3 and TRBJ1-1; D is undetermined. This CDR3 is 15 amino acids long. The germline V and J ends were trimmed by 0 bases and 1 base, with 9 bases remaining between them. The germline CDR1 and CDR2 sequences are MNHEY and SVGEGT. CDR3 in amino acids: CASSYSIEPNTEAFF. The DNA read from the CDR3 is TGTGCCAGCAGTTACTCGATAGAGCCGAACACTGAA.

A note on this clone: The DNA ends 3 residues before the CDR3 does, and the rest of the CDR3 is filled in from the germline J gene. The chain is built from TRBV18 and TRBJ1-1; the D gene is possibly TRBD1 (5 bases). The V gene lost 4 bases and the J gene lost 4 bases, with 22 bases spanning the gap. This CDR3 is 17 amino acids long. Germline V gene lookup returns CDR1 KGHSH and CDR2 LQKENI. The chain's CDR3 is CASSHDSVQGFRTEAFF. The sequenced part of the CDR3 DNA is TGTGCCAGCTCACACGACTCGGTCCAGGGATTTCGCACTGAA.

Remarks on this clone: Read data end 3 residues before the CDR3 end; the end is taken from the germline J gene. This chain connects TRBV7-2 to TRBJ2-5; possible D gene TRBD2, 6 bases. The CDR3 has 13 amino acids. Germline-derived CDR1 and CDR2 are SGHTA and FQGNSA. With 6 bases removed from V and 5 bases from J, the gap between germline ends came to 13 bases. The sequenced CDR3 bases are TGTGCCAGCAGTTCACTAGGGAGGGAGACC. Translating it yields CASSSLGRET. The CDR3 as a whole reads CASSSLGRETQYF.

On this clone: The DNA ends 3 residues before the CDR3 does, and the rest of the CDR3 is filled in from the germline J gene. Other nucleotide sequences in the sample specify the same CDR3. The chain joins TRBV5-1 to TRBJ2-2; 13 bases are shared with TRBD2. The CDR3 is 16 residues long. The germline V gene has CDR1 SGHRS and CDR2 YFSETQ. The junction had 3 bases not matched to a gene; V was cut back by 3 bases and J by 4 bases. The DNA read from the CDR3 is TGCGCCAGCAGCTGGACTAGCGGGAGCAGCACCGGGGAG. As protein: CASSWTSGSSTGE. The full CDR3 protein reads CASSWTSGSSTGELFF. The complete variable domain, with remaining parts taken from reference TRBV5-1 and TRBJ2-2, reads KAGVTQTPRYLIKTRGQQVTLSCSPISGHRSVSWYQQTPGQGLQFLFEYFSETQRNKGNFPGRFSGRQFSNSRSEMNVSTLELGDSALYLCASSWTSGSSTGELFFGEGSRLTVL.

Of note for this clone: The sequence runs out 3 residues before the end of the CDR3; the remainder is reconstructed from the germline J gene. The chain combines TRBV28 with TRBJ1-6, with TRBD1 as a possible D gene (5 bases). Germline-derived CDR1 and CDR2 are MDHEN and SYDVKM. CDR3 length: 16 residues. V gave up 5 bases and J gave up 3 bases, with 14 bases separating them. The CDR3 loop reads CASSPSGRGYNSPLHF. CDR3 DNA (partial): TGTGCCAGCAGTCCTTCGGGTAGGGGCTATAATTCACCC.

About this clone itself: The CDR3 end lies 3 residues beyond the end of the read and is filled in from the germline J gene. The chain is built from TRBV10-2 and TRBJ1-1; 8 bases fit TRBD1. Per the germline V gene, CDR1 is WSHSY and CDR2 is SAAADI. The CDR3 is 13 residues long. The CDR3 DNA, read in part, is TGCGCCAGCAGTGAGGCAGGGGGCTTAGAA. Encoded protein: CASSEAGGLE. Given in full, the CDR3 is CASSEAGGLEAFF.

Turning to this clone: The CDR3 end falls 3 residues outside the read, so it is completed with the germline J gene. The V call is TRBV5-1, the J call TRBJ2-3, with 8 bases fitting TRBD1. The CDR3 sequence is 14 residues long. The J segment lost 5 bases and the V segment lost 0 bases, leaving 2 bases of the junction unmatched. CDR1 and CDR2 (germline): SGHRS, YFSETQ. CDR3 amino acids: CASSLGQGIDTQYF. Incomplete CDR3 DNA: TGCGCCAGCAGCTTGGGACAGGGGATAGATACG.

As for this clone: The CDR3 goes on 3 residues after the read ends, and that part is filled in from the germline J gene. The gene calls are TRBV20-1 and TRBJ1-2; D remains unclear. With 6 bases removed from V and 2 bases from J, the gap between germline ends came to 16 bases. The CDR3 totals 14 residues. In germline, CDR1 is DFQATT, CDR2 SNEGSKA (reference sequence). The CDR3 loop reads CSALRAGANYGYTF. CDR3 DNA, as far as it was read: TGCAGTGCCCTAAGGGCAGGCGCCAACTATGGC.

Comment on this clone: The CDR3 end is not reached by the read, which stops 3 residues before it; the germline J gene fills it in. The V call is TRBV19, the J call TRBJ2-2, with 12 bases identical to TRBD2. Unmatched junction bases numbered 12, after V lost 7 bases and J lost 3 bases. Germline lookup yields CDR1 LNHDA and CDR2 SQIVND (reference sequence). There are 18 residues in the CDR3. The part of the CDR3 DNA that was read is TGTGCCAGTAAAGTACTAGCGGGAGGCCAAGGCGACACCGGGGAG. It specifies CASKVLAGGQGDTGE. The entire CDR3 sequence reads CASKVLAGGQGDTGELFF.

Details on this clone: The read comes to an end 3 residues before the CDR3 does, leaving the germline J gene to fill in the end. J is TRBJ2-7 and V is TRBV20-1, with 7 bases matching TRBD2. Germline CDR1 and CDR2: DFQATT and SNEGSKA (reference sequence). The CDR3 is made up of 13 amino acids. V trimming: 6 bases; J trimming: 1 base; junction bases outside the gene matches: 6. CDR3 sequence reads: CSAQMGGSYEQYF. CDR3 DNA, as far as it was read: TGCAGTGCCCAGATGGGGGGGTCCTACGAG.

Comment on this clone: The CDR3 is cut off 3 residues early in the read; its end comes from the germline J gene. The rearrangement uses TRBV7-2 and TRBJ1-1; the D is unclear. Germline CDR1 SGHTA, CDR2 FQGNSA. This CDR3 spans 13 amino acids. Trimming shortened V by 2 bases and J by 5 bases, and 9 bases separated the two germline ends. CDR3: CASSLNFLTEAFF. The sequenced CDR3 bases are TGTGCCAGCAGCTTAAATTTCTTGACTGAA.

Concerning this clone itself: The read terminates 3 residues before the CDR3 end, so the remaining end is supplied by the germline J gene. The chain joins TRBV4-1 to TRBJ2-3; D unresolved. CDR1 and CDR2 (germline): MGHRA, YSYEKL. The CDR3 runs 14 residues. V shed 1 base and J shed 6 bases, with 11 bases lying between them. The part of the CDR3 DNA that was read is TGCGCCAGCAGCCAAGCTCCTCTCGGGGATACG. It is translated as CASSQAPLGDT. In full, the CDR3 is CASSQAPLGDTQYF.

Regarding this clone: Read data end 3 residues before the CDR3 end; the end is taken from the germline J gene. V and J are TRBV19 and TRBJ2-7, with TRBD1 matching over 7 bases. J was trimmed by 1 base and V by 6 bases; bases with no gene match: 9. Looked up from germline, CDR1 is LNHDA and CDR2 is SQIVND (reference sequence). The CDR3 consists of 15 residues. The DNA read from the CDR3 is TGTGCCAGTAGGAGACACAGGGGTCGGTCCTACGAG. It codes for CASRRHRGRSYE. The entire CDR3 is CASRRHRGRSYEQYF.

About this clone: The CDR3 end is not reached by the read, which stops 3 residues before it; the germline J gene fills it in. The chain has TRBV6-2 or TRBV6-3 and TRBJ2-3; weak D call: TRBD2 (6 bases). This CDR3 has 12 residues. Germline-derived CDR1 and CDR2 are MNHEY and SVGEGT. CDR3 region: CASGLTQETQYF. The sequenced CDR3 bases are TGTGCCAGCGGACTAACCCAAGAGACG.

The sequenced CDR3 bases are TGTGCCAGCAGCTCCGGACAGGGACGAGAGACC. Translating it yields CASSSGQGRET. In full, the CDR3 reads CASSSGQGRETQYF. The chain couples TRBV7-9 to TRBJ2-5; 8 bases map to TRBD1. The read stops 3 residues short of the end of the CDR3; the missing end is completed from the germline J gene. The germline CDR1 and CDR2 sequences are SEHNR and FQNEAQ (reference sequence). The CDR3 totals 14 residues. With 4 bases clipped from V and 4 bases from J, the junction kept 5 bases outside the gene matches. The full variable domain, with the rest looked up from reference TRBV7-9 and TRBJ2-5, is DTGVSQNPRHKITKRGQNVTFRCDPISEHNRLYWYRQTLGQGPEFLTYFQNEAQLEKSRLLSDRFSAERPKGSFSTLEIQRTEQGDSAMYLCASSSGQGRETQYFGPGTRLLVL.

CDR3 DNA, as far as it was read: TGCAGTGCCGCCGGGACAAGTAACACTGAA. Protein product: CSAAGTSNTE. The complete CDR3 protein is CSAAGTSNTEAFF. The V gene is TRBV20-1, the J gene TRBJ1-1, with D perhaps TRBD1 (6 bases). The CDR3 end is not reached by the read, which stops 3 residues before it; the germline J gene fills it in. V lost 6 bases and J lost 2, with 13 bases in between. Germline V lookup: CDR1 DFQATT, CDR2 SNEGSKA (reference sequence). The CDR3 loop spans 13 amino acids.